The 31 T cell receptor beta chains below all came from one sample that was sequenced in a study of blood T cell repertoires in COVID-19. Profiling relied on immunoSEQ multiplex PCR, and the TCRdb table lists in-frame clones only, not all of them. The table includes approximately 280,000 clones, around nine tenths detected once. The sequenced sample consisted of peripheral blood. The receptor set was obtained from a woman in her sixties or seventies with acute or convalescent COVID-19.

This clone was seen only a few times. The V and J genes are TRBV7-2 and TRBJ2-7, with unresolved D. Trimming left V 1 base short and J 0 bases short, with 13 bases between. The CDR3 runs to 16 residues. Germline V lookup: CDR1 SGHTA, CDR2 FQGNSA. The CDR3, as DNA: TGTGCCAGCAGCTTAGATGTAGCCCTGGCCTCCTACGAGCAGTACTTC. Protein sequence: CASSLDVALASYEQYF. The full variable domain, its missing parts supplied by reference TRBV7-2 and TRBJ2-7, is GAGVSQSPSNKVTEKGKDVELRCDPISGHTALYWYRQSLGQGLEFLIYFQGNSAPDKSGLPSDRFSAERTGGSVSTLTIQRTQQEDSAVYLCASSLDVALASYEQYFGPGTRLTVT.

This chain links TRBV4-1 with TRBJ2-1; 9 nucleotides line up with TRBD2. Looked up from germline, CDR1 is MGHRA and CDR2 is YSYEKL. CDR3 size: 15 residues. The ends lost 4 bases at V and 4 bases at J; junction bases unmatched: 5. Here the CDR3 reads CASSPLAGEYNEQFF. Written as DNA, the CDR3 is TGCGCCAGCAGCCCCTTAGCGGGAGAGTACAATGAGCAGTTCTTC.

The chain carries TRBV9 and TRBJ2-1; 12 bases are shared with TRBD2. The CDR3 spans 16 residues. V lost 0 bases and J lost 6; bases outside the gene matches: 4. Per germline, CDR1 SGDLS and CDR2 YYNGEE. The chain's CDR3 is CASSVGGTSGFNEQFF. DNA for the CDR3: TGTGCCAGCAGCGTAGGAGGGACTAGCGGGTTCAATGAGCAGTTCTTC. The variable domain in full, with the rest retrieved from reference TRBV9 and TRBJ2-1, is DSGVTQTPKHLITATGQRVTLRCSPRSGDLSVYWYQQSLDQGLQFLIQYYNGEERAKGNILERFSAQQFPDLHSELNLSSLELGDSALYFCASSVGGTSGFNEQFFGPGTRLTVL.

The CDR3 sequence is CASSLLGQGKNEKLFF. The CDR3 nucleotides are TGTGCCAGCAGCTTACTGGGACAGGGCAAGAATGAAAAACTGTTTTTT. The gene calls are TRBV7-9 and TRBJ1-4, with TRBD1 matching 9 bases. The trim removed 2 bases at V and 5 bases at J, leaving 6 bases unmatched. Germline CDR1 SEHNR, CDR2 FQNEAQ (reference sequence). The CDR3 has 16 residues.

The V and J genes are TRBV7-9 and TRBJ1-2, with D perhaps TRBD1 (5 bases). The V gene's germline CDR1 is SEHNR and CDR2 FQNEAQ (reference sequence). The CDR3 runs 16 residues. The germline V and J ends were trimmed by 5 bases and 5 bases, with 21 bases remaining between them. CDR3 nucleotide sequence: TGTGCCAGCAGCCTTCAAGCGGGGGACGGGAATTATGGCTACACCTTC. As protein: CASSLQAGDGNYGYTF.

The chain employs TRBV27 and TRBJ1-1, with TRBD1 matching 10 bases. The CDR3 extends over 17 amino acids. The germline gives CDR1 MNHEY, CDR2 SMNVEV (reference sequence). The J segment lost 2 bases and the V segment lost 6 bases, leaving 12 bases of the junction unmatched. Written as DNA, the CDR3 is TGTGCCAGCAGACCGGGACAGGGGTTCGACCTTAACACTGAAGCTTTCTTT. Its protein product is CASRPGQGFDLNTEAFF.

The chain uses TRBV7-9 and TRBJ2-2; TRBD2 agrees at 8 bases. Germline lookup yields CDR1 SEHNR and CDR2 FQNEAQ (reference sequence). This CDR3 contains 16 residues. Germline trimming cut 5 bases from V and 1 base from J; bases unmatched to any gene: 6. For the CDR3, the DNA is TGTGCCAGCAGCCCCGGGGGGGGGAAGAACACCGGGGAGCTGTTTTTT. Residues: CASSPGGGKNTGELFF.

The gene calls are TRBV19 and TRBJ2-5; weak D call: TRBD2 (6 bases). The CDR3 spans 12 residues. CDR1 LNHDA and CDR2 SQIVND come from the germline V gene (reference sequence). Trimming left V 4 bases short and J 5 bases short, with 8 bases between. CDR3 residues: CASSRGRETQYF. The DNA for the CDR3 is TGTGCCAGTAGTAGAGGGAGGGAGACCCAGTACTTC.

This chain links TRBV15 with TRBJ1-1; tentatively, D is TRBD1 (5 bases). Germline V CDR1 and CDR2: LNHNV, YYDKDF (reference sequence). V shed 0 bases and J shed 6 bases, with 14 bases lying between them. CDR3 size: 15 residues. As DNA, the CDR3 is TGTGCCACCAGCAGAGATCTGGGGCCTCTCGCTGAAGCTTTCTTT. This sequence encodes CATSRDLGPLAEAFF.

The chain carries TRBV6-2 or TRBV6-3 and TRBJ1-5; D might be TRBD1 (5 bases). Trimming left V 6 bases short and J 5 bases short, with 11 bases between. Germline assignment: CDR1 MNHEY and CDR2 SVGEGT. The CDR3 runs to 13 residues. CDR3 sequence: CASSQPGDQPQHF. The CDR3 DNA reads TGTGCCAGCAGCCAACCGGGGGATCAGCCCCAGCATTTT.

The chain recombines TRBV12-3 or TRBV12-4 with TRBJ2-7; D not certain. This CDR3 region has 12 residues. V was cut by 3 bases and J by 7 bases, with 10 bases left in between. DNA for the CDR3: TGTGCCAGCAGTTTGGGCAGCTGGGAGCAGTACTTC. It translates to CASSLGSWEQYF.

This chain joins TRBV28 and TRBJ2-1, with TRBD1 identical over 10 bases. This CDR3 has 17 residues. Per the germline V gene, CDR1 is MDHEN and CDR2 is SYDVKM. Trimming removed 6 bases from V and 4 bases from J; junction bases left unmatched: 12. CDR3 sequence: CASSSTRRDRGYNEQFF. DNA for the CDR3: TGTGCCAGCAGCTCAACGCGCCGGGACAGGGGATACAATGAGCAGTTCTTC.

Here the CDR3 DNA reads TGCGCCAGCAGCCAAGATCTCAGGGGGAGTGAAAAACTGTTTTTT. Translation gives CASSQDLRGSEKLFF. The V call is TRBV4-3, the J call TRBJ1-4, with 7 bases identical to TRBD1. CDR1 LGHNA and CDR2 YSLEER come from the germline V gene. V lost 0 bases to trimming and J lost 7 bases; unmatched junction nucleotides: 5. The CDR3 is made up of 15 amino acids.

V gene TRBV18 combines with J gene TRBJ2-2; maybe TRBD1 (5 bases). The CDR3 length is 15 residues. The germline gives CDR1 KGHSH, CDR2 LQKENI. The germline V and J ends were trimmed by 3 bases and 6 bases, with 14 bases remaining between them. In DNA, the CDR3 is TGTGCCAGCTCACCCCAGCAGGGTCAACCCGGGGAGCTGTTTTTT. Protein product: CASSPQQGQPGELFF.

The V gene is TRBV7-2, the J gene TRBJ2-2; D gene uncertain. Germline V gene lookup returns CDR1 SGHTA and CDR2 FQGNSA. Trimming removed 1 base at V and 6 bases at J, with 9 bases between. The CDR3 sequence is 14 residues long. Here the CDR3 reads CASSLGGFPGELFF. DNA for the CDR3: TGTGCCAGCAGCTTAGGAGGCTTTCCCGGGGAGCTGTTTTTT.

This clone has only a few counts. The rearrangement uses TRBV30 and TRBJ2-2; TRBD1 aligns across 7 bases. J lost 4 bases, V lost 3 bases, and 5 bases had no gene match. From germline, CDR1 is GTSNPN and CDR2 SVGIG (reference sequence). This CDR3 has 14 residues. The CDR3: CAWSWGQPTGELFF. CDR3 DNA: TGTGCCTGGAGCTGGGGACAGCCCACCGGGGAGCTGTTTTTT. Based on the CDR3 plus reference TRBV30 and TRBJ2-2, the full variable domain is SQTIHQWPATLVQPVGSPLSLECTVEGTSNPNLYWYRQAAGRGLQLLFYSVGIGQISSEVPQNLSASRPQDRQFILSSKKLLLSDSGFYLCAWSWGQPTGELFFGEGSRLTVL.

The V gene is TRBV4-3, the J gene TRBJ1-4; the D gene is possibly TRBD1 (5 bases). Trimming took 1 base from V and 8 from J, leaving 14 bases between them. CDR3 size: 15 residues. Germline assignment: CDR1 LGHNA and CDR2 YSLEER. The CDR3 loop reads CASSQAQGSREKLFF. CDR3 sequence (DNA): TGCGCCAGCAGCCAAGCCCAGGGCTCACGGGAAAAACTGTTTTTT.

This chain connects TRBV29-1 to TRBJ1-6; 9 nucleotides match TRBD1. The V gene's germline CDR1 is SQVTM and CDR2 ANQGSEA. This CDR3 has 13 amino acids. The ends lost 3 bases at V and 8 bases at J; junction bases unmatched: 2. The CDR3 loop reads CSVETGGDSPLHF. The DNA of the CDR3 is TGCAGCGTTGAGACAGGGGGAGATTCACCCCTCCACTTT.

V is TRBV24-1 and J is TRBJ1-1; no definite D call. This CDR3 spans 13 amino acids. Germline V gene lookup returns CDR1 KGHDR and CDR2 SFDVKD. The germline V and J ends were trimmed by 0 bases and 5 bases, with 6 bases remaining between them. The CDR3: CATSDLSGTEAFF. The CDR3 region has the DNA TGTGCCACCAGTGATTTGTCGGGAACTGAAGCTTTCTTT.

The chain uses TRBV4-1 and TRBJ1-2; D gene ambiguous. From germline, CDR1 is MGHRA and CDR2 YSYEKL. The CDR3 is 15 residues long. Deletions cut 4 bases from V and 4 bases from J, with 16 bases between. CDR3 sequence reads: CASSPGRLSVYGYTF. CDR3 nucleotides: TGCGCCAGCAGCCCCGGTCGTCTATCTGTCTATGGCTACACCTTC.

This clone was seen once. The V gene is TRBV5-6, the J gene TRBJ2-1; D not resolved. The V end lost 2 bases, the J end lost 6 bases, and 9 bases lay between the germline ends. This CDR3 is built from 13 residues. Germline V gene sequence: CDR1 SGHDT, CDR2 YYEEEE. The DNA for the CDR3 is TGTGCCAGCAGCTTCCTTCTTCGCAATGAGCAGTTCTTC. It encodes CASSFLLRNEQFF.

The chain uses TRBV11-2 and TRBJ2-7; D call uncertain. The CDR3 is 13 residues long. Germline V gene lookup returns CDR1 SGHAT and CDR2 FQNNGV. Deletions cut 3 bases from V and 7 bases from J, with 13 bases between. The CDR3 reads CASSFSLAQEQYF. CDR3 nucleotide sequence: TGTGCCAGCAGCTTTTCCCTGGCTCAAGAGCAGTACTTC.

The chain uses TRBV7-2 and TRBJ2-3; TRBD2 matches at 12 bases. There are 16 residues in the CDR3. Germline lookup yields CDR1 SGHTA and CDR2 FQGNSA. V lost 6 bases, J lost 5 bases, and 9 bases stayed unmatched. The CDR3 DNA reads TGTGCCAGCAGTCAGGGACTAGCGGGTGTTATAGATACGCAGTATTTT. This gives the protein CASSQGLAGVIDTQYF.

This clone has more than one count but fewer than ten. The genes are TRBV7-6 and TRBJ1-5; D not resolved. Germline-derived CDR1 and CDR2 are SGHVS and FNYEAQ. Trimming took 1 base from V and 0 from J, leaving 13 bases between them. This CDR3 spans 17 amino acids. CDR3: CASSLGTGKGSNQPQHF. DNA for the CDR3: TGTGCCAGCAGCTTAGGAACGGGAAAGGGTAGCAATCAGCCCCAGCATTTT.

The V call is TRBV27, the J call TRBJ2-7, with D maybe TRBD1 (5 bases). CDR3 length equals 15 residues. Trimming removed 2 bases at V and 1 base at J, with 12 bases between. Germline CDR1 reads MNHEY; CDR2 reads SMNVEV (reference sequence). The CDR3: CASSLRSQGSYEQYF. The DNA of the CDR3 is TGTGCCAGCAGTTTACGGAGCCAGGGTTCCTACGAGCAGTACTTC.

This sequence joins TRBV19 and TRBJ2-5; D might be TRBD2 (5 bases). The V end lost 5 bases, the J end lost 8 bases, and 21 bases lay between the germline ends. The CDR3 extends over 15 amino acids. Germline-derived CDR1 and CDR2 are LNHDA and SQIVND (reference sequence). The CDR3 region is CASSPRRVSGATQYF. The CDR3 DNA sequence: TGTGCCAGTAGTCCGCGCCGGGTAAGCGGTGCCACCCAGTACTTC. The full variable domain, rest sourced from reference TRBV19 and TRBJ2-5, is DGGITQSPKYLFRKEGQNVTLSCEQNLNHDAMYWYRQDPGQGLRLIYYSQIVNDFQKGDIAEGYSVSREKKESFPLTVTSAQKNPTAFYLCASSPRRVSGATQYFGPGTRLLVL.

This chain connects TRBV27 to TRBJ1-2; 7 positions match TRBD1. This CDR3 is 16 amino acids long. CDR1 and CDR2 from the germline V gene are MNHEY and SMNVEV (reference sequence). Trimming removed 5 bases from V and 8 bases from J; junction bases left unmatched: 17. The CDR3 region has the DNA TGTGCCAGCAGTCCCGCCGCCGGGACAGCGGGGGCCGGCTACACCTTC. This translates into CASSPAAGTAGAGYTF.

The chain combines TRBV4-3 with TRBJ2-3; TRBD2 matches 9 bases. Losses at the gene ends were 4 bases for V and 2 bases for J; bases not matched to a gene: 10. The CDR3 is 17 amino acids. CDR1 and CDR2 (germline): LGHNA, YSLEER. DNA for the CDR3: TGCGCCAGCAGCCTAAGACCCTTAGCGGGGGCCACAGATACGCAGTATTTT. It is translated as CASSLRPLAGATDTQYF.

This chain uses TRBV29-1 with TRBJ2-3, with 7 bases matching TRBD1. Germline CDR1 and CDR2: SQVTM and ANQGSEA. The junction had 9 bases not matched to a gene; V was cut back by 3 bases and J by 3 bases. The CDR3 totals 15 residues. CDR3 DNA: TGCAGCGTTGATAAACAGGGGTTGGGAACAGATACGCAGTATTTT. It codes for CSVDKQGLGTDTQYF.

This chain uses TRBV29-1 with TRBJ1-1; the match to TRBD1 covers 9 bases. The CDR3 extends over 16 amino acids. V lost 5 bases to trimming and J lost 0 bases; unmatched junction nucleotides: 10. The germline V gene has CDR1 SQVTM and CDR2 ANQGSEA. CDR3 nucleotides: TGCAGCGTTAACAGGGGGCAAGCCATTATGAACACTGAAGCTTTCTTT. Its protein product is CSVNRGQAIMNTEAFF.

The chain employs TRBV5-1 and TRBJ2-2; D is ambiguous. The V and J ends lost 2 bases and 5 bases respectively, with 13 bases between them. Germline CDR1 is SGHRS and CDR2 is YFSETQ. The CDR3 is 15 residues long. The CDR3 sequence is CASSLRRSDTGELFF. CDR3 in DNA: TGCGCCAGCAGCTTACGAAGATCAGATACCGGGGAGCTGTTTTTT. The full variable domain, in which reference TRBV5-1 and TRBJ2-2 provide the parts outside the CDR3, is KAGVTQTPRYLIKTRGQQVTLSCSPISGHRSVSWYQQTPGQGLQFLFEYFSETQRNKGNFPGRFSGRQFSNSRSEMNVSTLELGDSALYLCASSLRRSDTGELFFGEGSRLTVL.